The 10 T cell receptor beta chains presented below share a single source sample, sequenced in a study of blood T cell repertoires in COVID-19. Sequencing used immunoSEQ multiplex PCR; TCRdb keeps in-frame clones, though not all of them. In the table there are around 140,000 clones, approximately 88% of which are singletons. Sample: peripheral blood. The receptor source for this set is a woman aged 45-59 years with acute or convalescent COVID-19.

The chain carries TRBV5-1 and TRBJ1-2; D unclear. Trimming cost V 0 bases and J 2 bases, with 2 bases left between them. The CDR3 loop spans 12 amino acids. Germline assignment: CDR1 SGHRS and CDR2 YFSETQ. The CDR3 protein is CASSLANYGYTF. The CDR3 nucleotides read TGCGCCAGCAGCTTGGCGAACTATGGCTACACCTTC.

The chain is built from TRBV28 and TRBJ1-6, with 8 bases fitting TRBD1. Trimming took 2 bases from V and 10 from J; bases not matched to a gene: 10. In germline, CDR1 is MDHEN, CDR2 SYDVKM. The CDR3 totals 16 residues. DNA for the CDR3: TGTGCCAGCAGTTTAAACCCCGGACAGGGCGAATCACCCCTCCACTTT. As protein: CASSLNPGQGESPLHF.

This chain joins TRBV10-3 and TRBJ1-3, with 11 bases lining up with TRBD1. V was pared by 7 bases and J by 4 bases, with 27 bases of the junction left unmatched. CDR3 size: 22 residues. Germline CDR1 reads ENHRY; CDR2 reads SYGVKD. The CDR3 nucleotides read TGTGCCATCACGACACACACTACGGGGACAGGGGGTAAAAAAATGTCCGGAAACACCATATATTTT. Protein sequence: CAITTHTTGTGGKKMSGNTIYF.

This sequence joins TRBV13 and TRBJ2-1; D may be TRBD1 (5 bases). CDR3 length: 15 amino acids. V was pared by 0 bases and J by 4 bases, with 10 bases between. Germline V gene sequence: CDR1 PRHDT, CDR2 FYEKMQ (reference sequence). The CDR3 DNA follows: TGTGCCAGCAGCTTAGGGGTGACAGCTTACAATGAGCAGTTCTTC. Its translation is CASSLGVTAYNEQFF.

This chain uses TRBV12-3 or TRBV12-4 with TRBJ1-5, with D tentatively TRBD1 (6 bases). V gave up 7 bases and J gave up 11 bases, with 12 bases separating them. The CDR3 extends over 11 amino acids. The CDR3: CASMGDKSQHF. The CDR3 region has the DNA TGTGCCAGCATGGGGGACAAGTCCCAGCATTTT.

This clone was seen a handful of times. This chain links TRBV3-1 (or the pseudogene TRBV3-2) with TRBJ1-1; D might be TRBD1 (5 bases). V shed 5 bases and J shed 4 bases, with 14 bases lying between them. The CDR3 totals 14 residues. Per germline, CDR1 LGHDT and CDR2 YNNKEL (reference sequence). The CDR3 nucleotides read TGTGCCAGCAGCACTGGGGGGGTTGGCACTGAAGCTTTCTTT. Residues: CASSTGGVGTEAFF.

The chain combines TRBV6-5 with TRBJ2-1; D gene unclear. Trimming pared 0 bases from V and 3 bases from J, leaving 12 bases between. This CDR3 region has 16 residues. Per germline, CDR1 MNHEY and CDR2 SVGAGI. CDR3: CASSYSLDLVYNEQFF. The CDR3 nucleotides read TGTGCCAGCAGTTACTCTCTAGACCTCGTCTACAATGAGCAGTTCTTC.

V is TRBV4-2 and J is TRBJ2-1; D not certain. There are 13 residues in the CDR3. V gave up 0 bases and J gave up 15 bases, with 15 bases separating them. Germline CDR1 and CDR2: LGHNA and YNFKEQ. In DNA, the CDR3 is TGTGCCAGCAGCCAAGATCTAGAACCCCCACCGTTCTTC. This gives the protein CASSQDLEPPPFF.

The rearrangement uses TRBV5-1 and TRBJ2-3; 9 bases are a match to TRBD1. CDR3 size: 18 residues. Trimming cost V 0 bases and J 0 bases; bases outside gene matches: 8. The V gene's germline CDR1 is SGHRS and CDR2 YFSETQ. The CDR3 DNA reads TGCGCCAGCAGCTTGGTGGCCCGTGGACAGGGGAGCACAGATACGCAGTATTTT. The encoded protein is CASSLVARGQGSTDTQYF.

The CDR3 DNA reads TGTGCCAGCAGCGTCCTCCTAGCGGGAGGGCCGCCAGATACGCAGTATTTT. Protein product: CASSVLLAGGPPDTQYF. The chain employs TRBV21-1 and TRBJ2-3; TRBD2 is the table's D call and was not checked against the DNA. TRBV21-1 is a pseudogene locus. The CDR3 totals 17 residues.